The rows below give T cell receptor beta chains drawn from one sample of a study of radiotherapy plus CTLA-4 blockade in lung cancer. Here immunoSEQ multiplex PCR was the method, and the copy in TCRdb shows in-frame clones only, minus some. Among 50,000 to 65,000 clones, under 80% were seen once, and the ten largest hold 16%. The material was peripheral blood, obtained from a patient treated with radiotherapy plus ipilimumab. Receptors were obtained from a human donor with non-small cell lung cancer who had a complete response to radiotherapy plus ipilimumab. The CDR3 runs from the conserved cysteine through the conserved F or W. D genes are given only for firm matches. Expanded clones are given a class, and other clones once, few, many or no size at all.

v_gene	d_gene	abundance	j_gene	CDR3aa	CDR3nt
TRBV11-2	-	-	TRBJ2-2	CASSPRGAANTGELFF	TGTGCCAGCAGCCCCCGTGGGGCTGCGAACACCGGGGAGCTGTTTTTT
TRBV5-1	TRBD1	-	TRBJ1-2	CASNPGQSYGYTF	TGCGCCAGCAACCCGGGACAGAGCTATGGCTACACCTTC
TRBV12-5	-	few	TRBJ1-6	CASGRDWSPLHF	TGTGCTAGTGGCCGGGACTGGTCACCCCTCCACTTT
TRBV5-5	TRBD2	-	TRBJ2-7	CASSLGGEGRYEQYF	TGTGCCAGCAGCTTGGGAGGGGAGGGGAGATACGAGCAGTACTTC
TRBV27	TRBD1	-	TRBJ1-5	CASSPTLGQARLANQPQHF	TGTGCCAGCAGCCCAACCCTCGGACAGGCCCGATTAGCAAATCAGCCCCAGCATTTT
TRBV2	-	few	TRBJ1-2	CASSPGGGSGYTF	TGTGCCAGCTCTCCCGGGGGAGGAAGCGGCTACACCTTC
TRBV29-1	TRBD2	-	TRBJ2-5	CSVLGGDWETQYF	TGCAGCGTGCTGGGGGGGGACTGGGAGACCCAGTACTTC
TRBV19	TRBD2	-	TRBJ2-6	CASSIDGISGSSGANVLTF	TGTGCCAGTAGTATAGATGGTATTAGCGGGAGTTCCGGGGCCAACGTCCTGACTTTC
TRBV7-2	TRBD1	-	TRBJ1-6	CASRRQGSSPLHF	TGTGCCAGCCGAAGACAGGGAAGTTCACCCCTCCACTTT
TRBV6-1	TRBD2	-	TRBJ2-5	CASIGGAWEGTQYF	TGTGCCAGCATCGGGGGGGCGTGGGAGGGAACCCAGTACTTC
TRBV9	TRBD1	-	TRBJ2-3	CASSVGQARGDTQYF	TGTGCCAGCAGCGTAGGTCAAGCCAGGGGGGATACGCAGTATTTT
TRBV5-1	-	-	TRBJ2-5	CASSLGPQETQYF	TGCGCCAGCAGCTTGGGGCCCCAAGAGACCCAGTACTTC
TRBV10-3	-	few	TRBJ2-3	CAIGGGGLRARTDTQYF	TGTGCCATCGGGGGAGGGGGACTAAGGGCCCGCACAGATACGCAGTATTTT
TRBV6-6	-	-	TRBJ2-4	CASSSTTGIAKNIQYF	TGTGCCAGCAGTTCTACGACAGGCATAGCCAAAAACATTCAGTACTTC
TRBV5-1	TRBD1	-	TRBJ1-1	CASSRTGPKTEAFF	TGCGCCAGCAGCCGGACAGGTCCGAAGACTGAAGCTTTCTTT